This T cell receptor (beta chain) stems from a study of tumor-infiltrating lymphocytes in primary liver carcinoma. There are 15 residues in the CDR3. V lost 2 bases to trimming and J lost 3 bases, with 14 bases between them. Germline lookup yields CDR1 MNHNS and CDR2 SASEGT. Starting from about 0.5 ug of total RNA, TCR beta cDNA was produced with a primer in the constant region. Libraries covering TCR beta were generated through three nested multiplex PCR rounds (using a slightly modified ARM-PCR). The opening two PCR rounds, about 11 cycles each, paired TRBV1-TRBV30 forward primers with a C-beta reverse primer. TCRdb fed the multiplex PCR reads into MiXCR, producing one record per CDR3 protein. Of about 23,000 distinct CDR3 sequences detected, 77% appear once; the ten largest clones hold under 35%. Bulk tissue was left unsorted, and RNA and DNA were co-extracted from about 19-30 mg of it. Patients in the cohort were treatment-naive and living with chronic HBV infection.

In the case of this clonotype: Lacking the conserved final phenylalanine or tryptophan, this CDR3 likely reflects a read error.

The TCR originated in a woman aged 25 to 39 with primary liver carcinoma and hepatitis B virus infection. The sequenced material came from liver tumor tissue from sampling region 5. Subset given: tumor region T5, tumor centre. The V gene is TRBV6-1, the J gene TRBJ2-7; D unresolved. The CDR3 bases are TGTGCCAGCAGTGAAATGGTTGCAGGAAACTACGAGCAGTACTTA. It translates to CASSEMVAGNYEQYL.